The rows below give T cell receptor beta chains drawn from one sample of a study of blood T cell repertoires in COVID-19. TCRdb keeps only in-frame clones here, not all; method: immunoSEQ multiplex PCR. The data hold roughly 300,000 clones, with roughly 85% observed a single time. Specimen: peripheral blood. The source of these receptors is a human donor in a cohort sampled during active COVID-19. CDR3s include the opening cysteine and the closing phenylalanine or tryptophan. The order of the fields is V gene, J gene, clone size, D gene, CDR3 protein, CDR3 DNA. The D gene is left open where the match is weak. The size entry is marked missing in some rows and otherwise reads once, few, many or a size class.

>TRBV7-2|TRBJ2-7|once|TRBD1
CASSPIQGYEQYF
TGTGCCAGCAGCCCGATACAGGGGTACGAGCAGTACTTC
>TRBV5-4|TRBJ1-5|NA|NA
CASSLPGDNQPQHF
TGTGCCAGCAGCTTACCGGGGGACAATCAGCCCCAGCATTTT
>TRBV19|TRBJ2-2|once|TRBD1
CASSTRGNQDRAGELFF
TGTGCCAGTAGTACGAGAGGAAACCAGGACAGGGCCGGGGAGCTGTTTTTT
>TRBV2|TRBJ2-2|few|NA
CASRGREAGELFF
TGTGCCAGCAGGGGCAGGGAGGCCGGGGAGCTGTTTTTT
>TRBV5-5|TRBJ2-7|NA|TRBD1
CASSLLDRAYYEQYF
TGTGCCAGCAGCCTTCTCGACAGGGCCTACTACGAGCAGTACTTC
>TRBV29-1|TRBJ2-5|NA|TRBD2
CSVARRGETQYF
TGCAGCGTTGCCCGGCGGGGGGAGACCCAGTACTTC
>TRBV27|TRBJ2-3|NA|TRBD2
CASSLKTSGRVADTQYF
TGTGCCAGCAGCCTCAAGACTAGCGGGAGGGTGGCAGATACGCAGTATTTT
>TRBV29-1|TRBJ2-7|NA|NA
CSATDSAYEQYF
TGCAGCGCCACGGACAGCGCTTACGAGCAGTACTTC
>TRBV6-6|TRBJ1-1|NA|NA
CASSNLGGRNTEAFF
TGTGCCAGCAGCAATTTGGGGGGAAGGAACACTGAAGCTTTCTTT
>TRBV24-1|TRBJ2-3|NA|TRBD2
CATSDPGTRTDTQYF
TGTGCCACCAGTGATCCAGGGACTAGAACAGATACGCAGTATTTT
>TRBV25-1|TRBJ2-1|NA|NA
CASGGATRDEQFF
TGTGCCAGCGGGGGGGCTACTCGGGATGAGCAGTTCTTC
>TRBV30|TRBJ2-5|NA|NA
CAWSLQGGGRKETQYF
TGTGCCTGGAGCCTACAGGGCGGGGGACGCAAAGAGACCCAGTACTTC
>TRBV5-1|TRBJ1-2|NA|TRBD1
CASSLSTGDYGYTF
TGCGCCAGCAGCTTGTCGACAGGGGACTATGGCTACACCTTC
>TRBV6-5|TRBJ1-1|NA|NA
CASSYSIQAGGTEAFF
TGTGCCAGCAGTTACTCGATTCAGGCGGGGGGCACTGAAGCTTTCTTT
>TRBV12-3/TRBV12-4|TRBJ2-7|NA|NA
CASSLGLTYEQYF
TGTGCCAGCAGTTTGGGCCTTACCTACGAGCAGTACTTC
>TRBV29-1|TRBJ2-1|NA|NA
CSVEDLGSEQFF
TGCAGCGTTGAAGATTTGGGGAGTGAGCAGTTCTTC
>TRBV19|TRBJ2-7|NA|TRBD2
CASSIPSGSNSYEQYF
TGTGCCAGTAGTATTCCAAGCGGGAGTAACTCCTACGAGCAGTACTTC
>TRBV20-1|TRBJ1-2|NA|NA
CSAIRGGGYTF
TGCAGTGCAATTAGGGGGGGTGGCTACACCTTC
>TRBV9|TRBJ1-3|NA|NA
CASSVSSDSRNTIYF
TGTGCCAGCAGCGTATCATCTGACTCTAGAAACACCATATATTTT
>TRBV5-6|TRBJ2-2|NA|NA
CASSLIAGELFF
TGTGCCAGCAGCCTAATAGCCGGGGAGCTGTTTTTT
>TRBV27|TRBJ1-1|NA|NA
CASSPRSGSEAFF
TGTGCCAGCAGTCCCCGATCGGGTTCTGAAGCTTTCTTT
>TRBV12-3/TRBV12-4|TRBJ1-5|NA|NA
CASSPQRNQPQHF
TGTGCCAGCAGTCCTCAGCGGAATCAGCCCCAGCATTTT
>TRBV7-8|TRBJ1-5|NA|TRBD1
CASSYGTASSNQPQHF
TGTGCCAGCAGCTACGGGACAGCCTCTAGCAATCAGCCCCAGCATTTT
>TRBV2|TRBJ1-1|NA|NA
CASRGGRGNTEAFF
TGTGCCAGCAGGGGGGGAAGGGGGAACACTGAAGCTTTCTTT
>TRBV5-1|TRBJ2-6|NA|NA
CASSLTGINGRGANVLTF
TGCGCCAGCAGCTTAACAGGGATTAACGGACGTGGGGCCAACGTCCTGACTTTC
>TRBV19|TRBJ1-1|NA|NA
CASKPPGLPDPEAFF
TGTGCCAGTAAACCCCCGGGACTGCCCGACCCTGAAGCTTTCTTT
>TRBV15|TRBJ2-1|NA|TRBD1
CATSRRAGTGVNEQFF
TGTGCCACCAGCAGACGTGCCGGGACAGGGGTCAATGAGCAGTTCTTC
>TRBV30|TRBJ2-3|NA|TRBD2
CAWSLTSGSTDTQYF
TGTGCCTGGAGTCTTACTAGCGGAAGCACAGATACGCAGTATTTT
>TRBV19|TRBJ2-6|NA|TRBD2
CASYSGYGSGANVLTF
TGTGCCAGCTATAGCGGGTATGGTTCTGGGGCCAACGTCCTGACTTTC
>TRBV7-2|TRBJ1-6|NA|TRBD1
CASSFDRGPSPLHF
TGTGCCAGCAGCTTTGACAGGGGTCCTTCACCCCTCCACTTT
>TRBV7-2|TRBJ1-2|NA|TRBD1
CASSSGQPRSGGYTF
TGTGCCAGCAGCTCGGGACAGCCCAGATCAGGGGGCTACACCTTC
>TRBV12-5|TRBJ2-7|few|NA
CASGETYEQYF
TGTGCTAGTGGGGAGACGTACGAGCAGTACTTC
>TRBV5-4|TRBJ2-1|NA|NA
CASSLGYNSVNEQFF
TGTGCCAGCAGCTTGGGGTATAACTCCGTCAATGAGCAGTTCTTC
>TRBV29-1|TRBJ1-2|NA|TRBD1
CSVPSDRAGGYTF
TGCAGCGTTCCCTCAGACAGGGCTGGTGGCTACACCTTC
>TRBV7-2|TRBJ2-5|NA|TRBD2
CASSLELAGGGETQYF
TGTGCCAGCAGCTTAGAACTAGCGGGAGGCGGGGAGACCCAGTACTTC
>TRBV28|TRBJ2-3|NA|NA
CASSFGSGSTDTQYF
TGTGCCAGCAGTTTCGGTAGCGGAAGCACAGATACGCAGTATTTT
>TRBV7-9|TRBJ1-1|NA|TRBD1
CASSLTGAMNTEAFF
TGTGCCAGCAGCTTGACAGGGGCTATGAACACTGAAGCTTTCTTT
>TRBV27|TRBJ2-3|NA|NA
CASSFGPAAGDTQYF
TGTGCCAGCAGTTTCGGACCAGCGGCGGGAGATACGCAGTATTTT
>TRBV5-1|TRBJ2-7|NA|NA
CASSLVAEGGHEQYF
TGCGCCAGCAGCTTGGTAGCGGAAGGTGGCCACGAGCAGTACTTC
>TRBV28|TRBJ1-2|once|TRBD1
CASSSTGTEPGGYTF
TGTGCCAGCAGTTCCACCGGGACAGAACCTGGAGGCTACACCTTC
>TRBV10-1|TRBJ2-1|NA|TRBD2
CASSSNRDGTSGRYNEQFF
TGCGCCAGCAGTTCGAATCGCGATGGGACTAGCGGGAGATACAATGAGCAGTTCTTC
>TRBV30|TRBJ1-1|NA|NA
CAWSVKEGEAFF
TGTGCCTGGAGTGTGAAGGAGGGCGAGGCTTTCTTT
>TRBV5-1|TRBJ1-2|NA|NA
CASKGLLLGGYTF
TGCGCCAGCAAGGGACTCCTCTTGGGCGGCTACACCTTC
>TRBV7-2|TRBJ2-7|NA|NA
CASSLGGGIIYEQYF
TGTGCCAGCAGCTTAGGAGGAGGGATCATATACGAGCAGTACTTC
>TRBV25-1|TRBJ2-7|NA|NA
CASSEFMGSGYEQYF
TGTGCCAGCAGTGAATTTATGGGGTCGGGGTACGAGCAGTACTTC
>TRBV28|TRBJ2-7|NA|TRBD2
CASSAGTSGSYEQYF
TGTGCCAGCAGCGCCGGGACTAGCGGGAGTTACGAGCAGTACTTC
>TRBV10-3|TRBJ2-1|once|TRBD2
CAISETGAGRGYNEQFF
TGTGCCATCAGTGAGACGGGAGCGGGAAGGGGCTACAATGAGCAGTTCTTC
>TRBV5-5|TRBJ2-7|NA|NA
CASSLGTPNYEQYF
TGTGCCAGCAGCTTGGGAACACCCAACTACGAGCAGTACTTC
>TRBV11-2|TRBJ2-1|once|NA
CASSPLPPAFSYNEQFF
TGTGCCAGCAGCCCACTTCCGCCAGCGTTCTCCTACAATGAGCAGTTCTTC
>TRBV3-1/TRBV3-2|TRBJ2-2|NA|TRBD2
CASSTGLAGLGGELFF
TGTGCCAGCAGCACGGGACTAGCGGGCTTGGGCGGGGAGCTGTTTTTT
>TRBV11-3|TRBJ2-2|NA|TRBD1
CASRRTGNTGELFF
TGTGCCAGTAGACGGACAGGCAACACCGGGGAGCTGTTTTTT
>TRBV21-1|TRBJ2-7|NA|NA
CASSNREGETYEQYF
TGTGCCAGCAGCAACCGGGAGGGAGAGACCTACGAGCAGTACTTC
>TRBV7-2|TRBJ1-1|NA|NA
CASSLEGNTEAFF
TGTGCCAGCAGCTTGGAGGGGAACACTGAAGCTTTCTTT
>TRBV19|TRBJ2-5|NA|NA
CASSIGELQETQYF
TGTGCCAGTAGTATCGGGGAGCTTCAAGAGACCCAGTACTTC
>TRBV7-9|TRBJ2-1|NA|NA
CASSPGQPGNNEQFF
TGTGCCAGCAGCCCTGGGCAGCCGGGGAACAATGAGCAGTTCTTC
>TRBV11-3|TRBJ2-2|NA|NA
CASSQGGAGELFF
TGTGCCAGCAGCCAAGGCGGGGCCGGGGAGCTGTTTTTT
>TRBV7-9|TRBJ2-7|NA|TRBD2
CASSLVGGSAEQYF
TGTGCCAGCAGCTTAGTTGGCGGGAGTGCCGAGCAGTACTTC
>TRBV2|TRBJ2-2|NA|TRBD1
CATDRGKAGTGELFF
TGTGCCACAGACAGGGGCAAGGCCGGCACCGGGGAGCTGTTTTTT
>TRBV5-6|TRBJ1-2|NA|TRBD1
CASSFLNRGLEGYTF
TGTGCCAGCAGCTTCCTAAACAGGGGGCTTGAAGGCTACACCTTC
>TRBV12-3/TRBV12-4|TRBJ1-6|NA|NA
CASSSRNSPLHF
TGTGCCAGCAGTTCCCGTAATTCACCCCTCCACTTT